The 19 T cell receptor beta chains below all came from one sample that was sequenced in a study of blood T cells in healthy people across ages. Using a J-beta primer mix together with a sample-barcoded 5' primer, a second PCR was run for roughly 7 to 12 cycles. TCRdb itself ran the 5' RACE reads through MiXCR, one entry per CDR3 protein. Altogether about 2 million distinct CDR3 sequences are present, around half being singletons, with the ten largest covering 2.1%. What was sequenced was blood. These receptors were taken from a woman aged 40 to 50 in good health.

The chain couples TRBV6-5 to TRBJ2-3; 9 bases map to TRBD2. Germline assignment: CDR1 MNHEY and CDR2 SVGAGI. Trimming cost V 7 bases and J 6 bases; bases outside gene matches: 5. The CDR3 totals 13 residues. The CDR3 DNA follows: TGTGCCAGCAATGGCGGGGGGGCCGATACGCAGTATTTT. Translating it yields CASNGGGADTQYF.

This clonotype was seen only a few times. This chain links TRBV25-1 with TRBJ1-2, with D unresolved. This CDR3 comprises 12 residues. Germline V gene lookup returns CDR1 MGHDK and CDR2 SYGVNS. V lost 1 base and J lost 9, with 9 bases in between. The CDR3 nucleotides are TGTGCCAGCAGTGAATCAGGAGGCCGCTACACCTTC. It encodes CASSESGGRYTF.

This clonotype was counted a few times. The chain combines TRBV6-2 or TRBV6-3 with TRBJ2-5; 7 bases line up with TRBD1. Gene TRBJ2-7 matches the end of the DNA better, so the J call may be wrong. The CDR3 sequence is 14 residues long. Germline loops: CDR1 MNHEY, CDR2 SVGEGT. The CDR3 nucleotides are TGTGCCAGCAGGAACAATCGGGACAGTTACGAGCAGTACTTC. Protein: CASRNNRDSYEQYF.

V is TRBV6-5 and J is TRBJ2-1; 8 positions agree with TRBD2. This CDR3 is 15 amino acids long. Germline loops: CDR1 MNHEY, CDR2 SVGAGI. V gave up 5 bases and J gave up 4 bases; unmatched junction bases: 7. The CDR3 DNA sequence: TGTGCCAGCAGTCCTAAGCGGGGGCTATACAATGAGCAGTTCTTC. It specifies CASSPKRGLYNEQFF.

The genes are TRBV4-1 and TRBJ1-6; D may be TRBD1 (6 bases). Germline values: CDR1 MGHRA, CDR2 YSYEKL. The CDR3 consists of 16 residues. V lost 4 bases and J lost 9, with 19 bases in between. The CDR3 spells CASSRVLGQGLSPLHF. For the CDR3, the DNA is TGCGCCAGCAGCCGAGTTCTGGGGCAGGGGCTTTCACCCCTCCACTTT.

The CDR3 DNA reads as TGCAGCGGCCTAGAGGGGGCGTTCAACGAGCAGTACTTC. It codes for CSGLEGAFNEQYF. The chain is built from TRBV29-1 and TRBJ2-7, with 7 bases aligning to TRBD1. The CDR3 contains 13 residues. CDR1 is SQVTM, CDR2 ANQGSEA, per germline. Losses at the gene ends were 7 bases for V and 5 bases for J; bases not matched to a gene: 11.

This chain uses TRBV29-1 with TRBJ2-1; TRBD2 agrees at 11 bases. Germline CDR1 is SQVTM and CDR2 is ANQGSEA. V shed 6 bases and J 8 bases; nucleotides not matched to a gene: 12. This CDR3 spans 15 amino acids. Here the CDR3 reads CSVVAGGPLDDEQFF. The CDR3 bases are TGCAGCGTCGTAGCGGGGGGGCCTCTCGACGATGAGCAGTTCTTC.

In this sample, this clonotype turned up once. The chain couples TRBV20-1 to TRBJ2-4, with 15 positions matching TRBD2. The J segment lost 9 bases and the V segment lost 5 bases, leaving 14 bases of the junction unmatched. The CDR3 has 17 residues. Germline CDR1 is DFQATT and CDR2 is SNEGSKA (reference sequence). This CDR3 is CSALRTSGGAGAPIQYF. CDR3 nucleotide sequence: TGCAGTGCTTTACGGACTAGCGGGGGGGCGGGAGCTCCCATTCAGTACTTC.

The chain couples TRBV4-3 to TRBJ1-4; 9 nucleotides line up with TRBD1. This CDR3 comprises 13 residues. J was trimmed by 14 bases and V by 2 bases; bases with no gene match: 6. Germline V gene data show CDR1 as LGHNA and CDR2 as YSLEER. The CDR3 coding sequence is TGCGCCAGCAGCCAACTACAGGGGGCAGATCTGTTTTTT. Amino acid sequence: CASSQLQGADLFF.

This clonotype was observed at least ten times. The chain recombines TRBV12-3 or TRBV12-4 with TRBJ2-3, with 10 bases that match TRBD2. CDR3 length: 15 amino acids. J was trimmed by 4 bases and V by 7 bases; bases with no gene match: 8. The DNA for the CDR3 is TGTGCCAGCACCCCCCGGACTAGCGGCGCAGATACGCAGTATTTT. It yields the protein CASTPRTSGADTQYF.

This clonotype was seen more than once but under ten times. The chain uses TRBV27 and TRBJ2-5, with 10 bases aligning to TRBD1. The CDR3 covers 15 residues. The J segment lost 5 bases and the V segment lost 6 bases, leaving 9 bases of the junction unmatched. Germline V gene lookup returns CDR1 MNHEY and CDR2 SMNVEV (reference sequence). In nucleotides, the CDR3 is TGTGCCAGCAGCAAGACAGGGGGCGCGTATGAGACCCAGTACTTC. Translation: CASSKTGGAYETQYF.

DNA for the CDR3: TGTGCCAGCAGTCCCCCTTCCCGGACAGGGGGCGGTCAGCCCCAGCATTTT. This codes for CASSPPSRTGGGQPQHF. The chain carries TRBV28 and TRBJ1-5; 11 nucleotides agree with TRBD1. V trimming: 5 bases; J trimming: 6 bases; junction bases outside the gene matches: 12. Germline V lookup: CDR1 MDHEN, CDR2 SYDVKM. The CDR3 runs 17 residues.

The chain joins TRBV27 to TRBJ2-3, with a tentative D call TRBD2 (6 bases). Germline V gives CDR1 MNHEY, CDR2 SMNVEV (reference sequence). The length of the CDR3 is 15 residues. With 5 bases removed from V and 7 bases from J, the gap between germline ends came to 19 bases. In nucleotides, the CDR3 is TGTGCCAGCAGTCCAGACGGCGGGGAGCCCTATACGCAGTATTTT. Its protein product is CASSPDGGEPYTQYF.

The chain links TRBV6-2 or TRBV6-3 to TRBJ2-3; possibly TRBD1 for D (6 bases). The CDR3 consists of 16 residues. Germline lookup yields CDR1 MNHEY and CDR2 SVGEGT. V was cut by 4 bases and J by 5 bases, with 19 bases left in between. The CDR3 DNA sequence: TGTGCCAGCAGTTCAGGACTTACCCCAGGGGAAGATACGCAGTATTTT. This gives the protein CASSSGLTPGEDTQYF.

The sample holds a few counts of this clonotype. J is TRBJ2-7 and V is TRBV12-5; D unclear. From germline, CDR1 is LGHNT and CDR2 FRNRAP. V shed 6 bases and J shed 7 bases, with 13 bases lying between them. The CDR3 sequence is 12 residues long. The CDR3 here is CASGLGSGEQYF. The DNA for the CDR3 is TGTGCTAGTGGGTTAGGTTCTGGGGAGCAGTACTTC.

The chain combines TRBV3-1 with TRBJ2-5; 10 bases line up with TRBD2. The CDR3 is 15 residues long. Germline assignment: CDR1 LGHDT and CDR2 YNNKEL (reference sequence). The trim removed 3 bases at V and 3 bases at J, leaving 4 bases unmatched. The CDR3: CASSHPGTSEETQYF. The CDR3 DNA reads TGTGCCAGCAGCCACCCCGGGACTAGCGAAGAGACCCAGTACTTC.

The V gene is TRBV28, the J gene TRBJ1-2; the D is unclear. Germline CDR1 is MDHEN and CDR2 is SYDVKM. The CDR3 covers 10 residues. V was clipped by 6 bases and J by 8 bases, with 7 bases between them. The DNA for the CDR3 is TGTGCCAGCAGCGATAGAGGCTACACCTTC. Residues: CASSDRGYTF.

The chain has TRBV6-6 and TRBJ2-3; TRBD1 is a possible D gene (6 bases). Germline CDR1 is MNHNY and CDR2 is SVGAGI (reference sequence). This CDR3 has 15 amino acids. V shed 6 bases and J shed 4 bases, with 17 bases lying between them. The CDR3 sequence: CASSRGQLNADTQYF. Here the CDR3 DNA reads TGTGCCAGCAGCCGTGGACAGCTAAATGCAGATACGCAGTATTTT.

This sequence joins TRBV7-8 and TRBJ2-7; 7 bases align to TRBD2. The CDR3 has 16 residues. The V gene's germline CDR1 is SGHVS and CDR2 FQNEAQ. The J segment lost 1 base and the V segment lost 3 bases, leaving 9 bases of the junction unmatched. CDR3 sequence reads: CASSFPTSADSYEQYF. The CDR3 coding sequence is TGTGCCAGCAGCTTTCCTACTAGCGCAGATTCCTACGAGCAGTACTTC. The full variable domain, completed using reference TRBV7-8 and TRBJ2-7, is GAGVSQSPRYKVAKRGQDVALRCDPISGHVSLFWYQQALGQGPEFLTYFQNEAQLDKSGLPSDRFFAERPEGSVSTLKIQRTQQEDSAVYLCASSFPTSADSYEQYFGPGTRLTVT.